The rows below give T cell receptor beta chains drawn from one sample of a study of somatic mutations in cytotoxic T cells in rheumatoid arthritis. This table comes from immunoSEQ multiplex PCR, and its TCRdb copy is limited to in-frame clones, with some not included. The repertoire includes approximately 2,800 clones, approximately 61% of them detected once, and about an eighth sits in the top ten. The sequenced sample was CD8+ T cells sorted from synovial fluid. The receptors stem from a woman in her late teens or twenties with rheumatoid arthritis. Both conserved end residues are part of each CDR3. The D gene is left open where the match is weak. The listing skips clone size in some rows; elsewhere it reads once, few, many or a size class.

cdr3_nt cdr3_aa j_call v_call cdr3_length clone_size d_call
TGTGCCATCAGTGACGAGACTTCCTACGAGCAGTACTTC CAISDETSYEQYF TRBJ2-7 TRBV10-3 13 NA NA
TGTGCCAGCGGGGGGAACAATGAGCAGTTCTTC CASGGNNEQFF TRBJ2-1 TRBV2 11 NA NA
TGTGCCAGCAGCCAAGGGGACAGGGGGTATTACGAGCAGTACTTC CASSQGDRGYYEQYF TRBJ2-7 TRBV14 15 NA TRBD1
TGTGCCAGCAGCTTAGACAGGGGAAATGGCTACACCTTC CASSLDRGNGYTF TRBJ1-2 TRBV13 13 once TRBD1
TGTGCCGGCAGCTTAGACAGGTATGAGCAGTTCTTC CAGSLDRYEQFF TRBJ2-1 TRBV7-9 12 NA NA
TGTGCCAGCAGTGATAAATCCGAGCAGTACTTC CASSDKSEQYF TRBJ2-7 TRBV2 11 NA NA
TGCGCCAGCAGCCAAGGGACTTGGTCCTACGAGCAGTACTTC CASSQGTWSYEQYF TRBJ2-7 TRBV4-3 14 NA NA
TGTGCCAGCAGCGTAGACCATAGTTCCGGGGCCAACGTCCTGACTTTC CASSVDHSSGANVLTF TRBJ2-6 TRBV9 16 large NA
TGTGCCAGCACCTCGCCGGGAGAACGGACAAATGAGCAGTTCTTC CASTSPGERTNEQFF TRBJ2-1 TRBV7-6 15 NA NA
TGTGCCAGCTCACCCCCTGAGCAGGGGGCATACAATGAGCAGTTCTTC CASSPPEQGAYNEQFF TRBJ2-1 TRBV18 16 NA TRBD1
TGTGCCAGCAGTGAGGGAGGGGTCTACGAGCAGTACTTC CASSEGGVYEQYF TRBJ2-7 TRBV2 13 NA TRBD2
TGTGCCAGCAGTTTTTGGCCAAATCAGCCCCAGCATTTT CASSFWPNQPQHF TRBJ1-5 TRBV27 13 NA NA
TGCGCCAGCAGCCGTCTAGCGCCTAGCTCCTACAATGAGCAGTTCTTC CASSRLAPSSYNEQFF TRBJ2-1 TRBV5-1 16 NA NA
TGTGCCAGCAGTTCCACGCCGACAGTGGGTGGCTACACCTTC CASSSTPTVGGYTF TRBJ1-2 TRBV27 14 NA NA
TGTGCCAGCAGCTTAGTCGCAGGGGAGGGCTACGAGCAGTACTTC CASSLVAGEGYEQYF TRBJ2-7 TRBV7-2 15 NA NA
TGTGCCAGCAGTTTTTACGGGAACACTGAAGCTTTCTTT CASSFYGNTEAFF TRBJ1-1 TRBV27 13 large NA